This T cell receptor beta chain is drawn from a study of vaccination and CD4 T cells after COVID-19. Study details: Cells received overlapping spike peptides from SARS-CoV-2, HCoV-NL63, HCoV-OC43 and HCoV-229E as stimulation. Overall study results and limits: Post-vaccination, and not before, a median approximately 89% of reactive clones appeared in convalescent patients.

The Oncomine TCR Beta short-read assay sequenced DNA from cultured CD4+ T cells. DNA came from CD4+ T cells after culture. TCRdb used MiXCR to reprocess the PCR reads, holding one entry per CDR3 protein. The sample includes about 15,000 distinct CDR3 sequences, around 40% of them seen just once. Treatment indicated: approximately nine-day PBMC culture with coronavirus spike peptide pools or control peptides (ViraFEST assay). From germline, CDR1 is DFQATT and CDR2 SNEGSKA (reference sequence). This CDR3 comprises 13 residues. Trimming removed 6 bases from V and 5 bases from J, with 16 bases in between. With respect to this clonotype: Its antigen is not known.

The sequence derives from a human donor with COVID-19. The sequencing input was cultured CD4+ T cells from blood. This chain uses TRBV20-1 with TRBJ2-5; perhaps TRBD2 as D (5 bases). Here the CDR3 reads CSAQGLSPETQYF. The CDR3 nucleotides are TGCAGTGCACAAGGACTCAGTCCGGAGACCCAGTACTTC.